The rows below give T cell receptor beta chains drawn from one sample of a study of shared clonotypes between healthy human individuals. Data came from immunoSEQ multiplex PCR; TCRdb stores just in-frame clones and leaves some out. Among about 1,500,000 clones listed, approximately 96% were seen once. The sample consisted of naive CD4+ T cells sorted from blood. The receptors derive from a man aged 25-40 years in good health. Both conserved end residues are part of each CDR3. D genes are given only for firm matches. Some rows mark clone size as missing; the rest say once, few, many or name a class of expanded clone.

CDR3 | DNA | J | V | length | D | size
CSALSTDTQYF | TGCAGTGCTCTAAGCACAGATACGCAGTATTTT | TRBJ2-3 | TRBV20-1 | 11 | NA | NA
CASSLVGALGIQYF | TGTGCCAGCAGCTTGGTCGGGGCTTTGGGCATTCAGTACTTC | TRBJ2-4 | TRBV5-6 | 14 | NA | NA
CASSLTGYNEQFF | TGTGCCAGCAGCTTAACTGGCTACAATGAGCAGTTCTTC | TRBJ2-1 | TRBV7-2 | 13 | NA | once
CASSMNPETQYF | TGTGCCAGTAGTATGAACCCAGAGACCCAGTACTTC | TRBJ2-5 | TRBV19 | 12 | NA | NA
CASSLLAGYNEQFF | TGTGCCAGCAGCTTACTAGCTGGCTACAATGAGCAGTTCTTC | TRBJ2-1 | TRBV7-2 | 14 | NA | once
CASSAPSGQGNEQYF | TGTGCCAGCAGCGCCCCCTCGGGACAGGGAAACGAGCAGTACTTC | TRBJ2-7 | TRBV6-1 | 15 | TRBD1 | NA
CASSVGQLATQYF | TGTGCCAGCAGCGTAGGGCAGTTAGCGACCCAGTACTTC | TRBJ2-5 | TRBV9 | 13 | NA | NA
CASSYSGRSNQPQHF | TGTGCCAGCAGTTACTCAGGCAGAAGCAATCAGCCCCAGCATTTT | TRBJ1-5 | TRBV6-5 | 15 | NA | NA
CASRPTGSRPTQYF | TGTGCCAGTAGGCCGACAGGGAGCAGGCCTACGCAGTATTTT | TRBJ2-3 | TRBV19 | 14 | TRBD1 | NA
CASSHDRDYGYTF | TGTGCCAGCAGCCATGACAGGGACTATGGCTACACCTTC | TRBJ1-2 | TRBV28 | 13 | TRBD1 | NA
CASSGRRDYEQYF | TGTGCCAGCAGTGGTCGGCGGGACTACGAGCAGTACTTC | TRBJ2-7 | TRBV2 | 13 | NA | NA
CASTSEVTEAFF | TGTGCCAGCACCTCGGAGGTAACTGAAGCTTTCTTT | TRBJ1-1 | TRBV7-2 | 12 | NA | few
CASNSFTGGELAGVYEQYF | TGTGCCAGCAACTCTTTTACAGGGGGCGAGCTAGCGGGAGTCTACGAGCAGTACTTC | TRBJ2-7 | TRBV28 | 19 | NA | NA
CASSLDRGDTEAFF | TGTGCCAGCAGCTTAGACAGGGGGGACACTGAAGCTTTCTTT | TRBJ1-1 | TRBV7-9 | 14 | TRBD1 | NA
CASSSSLVYGYTF | TGTGCCAGCAGCTCATCCCTCGTCTATGGCTACACCTTC | TRBJ1-2 | TRBV7-2 | 13 | NA | NA
CASSLGLAGGYSYEQYF | TGTGCCAGCAGCTTAGGCCTAGCGGGAGGGTACTCCTACGAGCAGTACTTC | TRBJ2-7 | TRBV7-9 | 17 | TRBD2 | NA
CASSTAGGSGNTIYF | TGTGCCAGCAGCACCGCGGGGGGATCTGGAAACACCATATATTTT | TRBJ1-3 | TRBV5-4 | 15 | NA | NA
CASSPLPGQPHYGYTF | TGTGCCAGCTCACCCTTGCCGGGACAGCCCCACTATGGCTACACCTTC | TRBJ1-2 | TRBV18 | 16 | TRBD1 | NA
CASKQKGAHYMNEQFF | TGCGCCAGCAAGCAGAAGGGGGCGCACTACATGAATGAGCAGTTCTTC | TRBJ2-1 | TRBV10-1 | 16 | TRBD1 | NA
CASRTDKLSLSGRSALEDTQYF | TGCGCCAGCAGGACCGACAAGCTTAGTCTTAGCGGGAGGAGCGCGCTCGAAGATACGCAGTATTTT | TRBJ2-3 | TRBV10-1 | 22 | TRBD2 | NA
CASSLVLDYEQYF | TGCGCCAGCAGCTTGGTGCTGGACTACGAGCAGTACTTC | TRBJ2-7 | TRBV5-1 | 13 | NA | NA
CSASSATEAFF | TGCAGTGCCAGTTCCGCCACTGAAGCTTTCTTT | TRBJ1-1 | TRBV20-1 | 11 | NA | NA
CASSPLVAGVSNEQFF | TGTGCCAGCAGCCCCCTTGTAGCGGGAGTTTCGAATGAGCAGTTCTTC | TRBJ2-1 | TRBV7-9 | 16 | TRBD2 | NA
CASSSDRTPAPNYGYTF | TGTGCCAGCAGTTCGGACAGAACTCCAGCACCAAACTATGGCTACACCTTC | TRBJ1-2 | TRBV28 | 17 | NA | NA
CAWSGAYEQYF | TGTGCCTGGAGTGGAGCCTACGAGCAGTACTTC | TRBJ2-7 | TRBV30 | 11 | NA | NA
CASSLASGTFVEQFF | TGTGCCAGCAGCTTGGCTAGCGGTACTTTTGTTGAGCAGTTCTTC | TRBJ2-1 | TRBV5-4 | 15 | TRBD2 | NA
CASSLAQGIEWTEAFF | TGTGCCAGCAGTTTAGCACAGGGGATCGAGTGGACTGAAGCTTTCTTT | TRBJ1-1 | TRBV28 | 16 | TRBD1 | NA
CASDLEGDGTGELFF | TGTGCCAGCGACCTCGAGGGAGATGGGACCGGGGAGCTGTTTTTT | TRBJ2-2 | TRBV7-9 | 15 | NA | NA
CASRNSGTYGYTF | TGTGCCAGCAGGAACAGCGGCACCTATGGCTACACCTTC | TRBJ1-2 | TRBV28 | 13 | NA | NA
CASSRQGEGEQFF | TGTGCCAGCAGCCGACAGGGGGAGGGTGAGCAGTTCTTC | TRBJ2-1 | TRBV5-5 | 13 | TRBD1 | NA
CAISIGSGELFF | TGTGCCATCAGTATCGGGTCCGGGGAGCTGTTTTTT | TRBJ2-2 | TRBV10-3 | 12 | NA | once
CASSAFPGGAGNTIYF | TGTGCCAGCAGCGCCTTCCCGGGGGGTGCTGGAAACACCATATATTTT | TRBJ1-3 | TRBV11-2 | 16 | NA | NA
CASTHSRGSYEQYF | TGTGCCAGCACCCACTCCAGGGGCTCCTACGAGCAGTACTTC | TRBJ2-7 | TRBV25-1 | 14 | NA | NA
CASRDGNTGELFF | TGTGCCAGCAGGGACGGGAACACCGGGGAGCTGTTTTTT | TRBJ2-2 | TRBV28 | 13 | NA | NA
CASSPRTSSYEQYF | TGTGCCAGCAGCCCCAGGACATCCTCCTACGAGCAGTACTTC | TRBJ2-7 | TRBV13 | 14 | NA | NA
CASRDSGGQKTQYF | TGTGCCAGCAGAGACTCAGGGGGCCAAAAGACCCAGTACTTC | TRBJ2-5 | TRBV27 | 14 | TRBD1 | NA
CASSWGPRQPSGNTIYF | TGTGCCAGCAGCTGGGGGCCGAGACAGCCTTCTGGAAACACCATATATTTT | TRBJ1-3 | TRBV5-6 | 17 | NA | NA
CASSLRDSTYNEQFF | TGTGCCAGCAGTTTAAGGGACTCCACCTACAATGAGCAGTTCTTC | TRBJ2-1 | TRBV27 | 15 | NA | NA
CASTPRHRVEYEQYF | TGTGCCAGCACCCCACGGCACAGAGTGGAATACGAGCAGTACTTC | TRBJ2-7 | TRBV21-1 | 15 | NA | NA
CASSQSGVNTIYF | TGTGCCAGCAGCCAAAGTGGCGTCAACACCATATATTTT | TRBJ1-3 | TRBV11-2 | 13 | NA | NA
CASSHKTANSNQPQHF | TGTGCCAGCAGCCACAAAACAGCTAATAGCAATCAGCCCCAGCATTTT | TRBJ1-5 | TRBV7-2 | 16 | NA | NA
CASSPQTIQETQYF | TGCGCCAGCAGCCCCCAGACTATTCAAGAGACCCAGTACTTC | TRBJ2-5 | TRBV5-1 | 14 | NA | once
CASSPRAGTSGIRRYEQYF | TGTGCCAGCAGCCCGAGGGCCGGGACTAGCGGGATTCGGCGTTACGAGCAGTACTTC | TRBJ2-7 | TRBV5-6 | 19 | TRBD2 | NA
CASRGQGALQPQHF | TGTGCCTCCAGAGGTCAGGGGGCTCTTCAGCCCCAGCATTTT | TRBJ1-5 | TRBV2 | 14 | TRBD1 | NA
CASKVMNSPLHEQFF | TGTGCCAGCAAGGTAATGAACTCTCCTCTACATGAGCAGTTCTTC | TRBJ2-1 | TRBV6-5 | 15 | NA | NA